Presented here are 2 T cell receptor beta chains from one specimen sequenced in a study of blood T cell repertoires in COVID-19. TCRdb's copy holds only in-frame clones and misses some; the assay was immunoSEQ multiplex PCR. This sample yields about 24,000 clones, of which roughly nine tenths are seen a single time; roughly 19% belongs to the top ten. Sequencing used peripheral blood. The receptor source for this set is a human donor in a cohort sampled during active COVID-19.

This chain links TRBV6-5 with TRBJ2-7; tentatively, D is TRBD1 (5 bases). Trimming took off 8 bases at V and 3 bases at J, with 14 bases between the two ends. The CDR3 covers 13 residues. Per the germline V gene, CDR1 is MNHEY and CDR2 is SVGAGI. CDR3 bases: TGTGCCAGCGGCCGGGCAGGGAACTACGAGCAGTACTTC. Protein sequence: CASGRAGNYEQYF.

This clone was detected only once. CDR3 region: CASSYGLADTDTQYF. CDR3 coding DNA: TGTGCCAGCAGTTATGGTCTAGCGGACACAGATACGCAGTATTTT. V usage is TRBV6-2 or TRBV6-3 and J usage is TRBJ2-3; 7 nucleotides align to TRBD2. Trimming took 3 bases from V and 2 from J; bases not matched to a gene: 5. Looked up from germline, CDR1 is MNHEY and CDR2 is SVGEGT. The CDR3 spans 15 residues.